Listed below are T cell receptor beta chains from one sample, sequenced in a study of blood T cell repertoires in COVID-19. Sequencing used immunoSEQ multiplex PCR; TCRdb keeps in-frame clones, though not all of them. The sample carries about 210,000 clones, over 75% recorded once. Sequencing was carried out using PBMCs or T cells enriched from blood (not recorded which). The receptors were gathered from a man aged 30 to 45 with acute COVID-19. Each CDR3 is given with its conserved first and last residue. Fields, in order: D gene, clone size, V gene, J gene, CDR3 DNA, CDR3 protein. The D gene is left open where the match is weak. Clone size is stated in some rows and not others, as once, few, many or a class when expanded.

d_call: -
clone_size: -
v_call: TRBV6-5
j_call: TRBJ2-7
cdr3_nt: TGTGCCAGCAGTTATCAGGGCTACGAGCAGTACTTC
cdr3_aa: CASSYQGYEQYF

d_call: -
clone_size: once
v_call: TRBV2
j_call: TRBJ2-3
cdr3_nt: TGTGCCAGCAGACAGGATTTACCTAGCACAGATACGCAGTATTTT
cdr3_aa: CASRQDLPSTDTQYF

d_call: -
clone_size: -
v_call: TRBV6-5
j_call: TRBJ2-7
cdr3_nt: TGTGCCAGCCTCTTTAGAGGGTCCGGCGAGCAGTACTTC
cdr3_aa: CASLFRGSGEQYF

d_call: -
clone_size: -
v_call: TRBV12-3/TRBV12-4
j_call: TRBJ1-5
cdr3_nt: TGTGCCAGCAGACGGGGAAACGATCAGCCCCAGCATTTT
cdr3_aa: CASRRGNDQPQHF

d_call: TRBD2
clone_size: -
v_call: TRBV5-1
j_call: TRBJ2-1
cdr3_nt: TGCGCCAGCTCGACCTCAACAGCGGGGGGAAGCAATGAGCAGTTCTTC
cdr3_aa: CASSTSTAGGSNEQFF

d_call: -
clone_size: -
v_call: TRBV7-9
j_call: TRBJ1-5
cdr3_nt: TGTGCCAGCAGCTTAGCGCTTGAGGGAAAGCCCCAGCATTTT
cdr3_aa: CASSLALEGKPQHF

d_call: -
clone_size: many
v_call: TRBV5-4
j_call: TRBJ2-5
cdr3_nt: TGTGCCAGCAGCTTATGGGAGAAGGAGACCCAGTACTTC
cdr3_aa: CASSLWEKETQYF

d_call: TRBD1
clone_size: -
v_call: TRBV14
j_call: TRBJ2-7
cdr3_nt: TGTGCCAGCAGCCCCTTCCCGGGACAGCAAACAGCGACCTACGAGCAGTACTTC
cdr3_aa: CASSPFPGQQTATYEQYF

d_call: -
clone_size: few
v_call: TRBV12-5
j_call: TRBJ1-6
cdr3_nt: TGTGCTAGTGGTTTTCCCTCGGGACTTCCCAATTCACCCCTCCACTTT
cdr3_aa: CASGFPSGLPNSPLHF

d_call: TRBD2
clone_size: once
v_call: TRBV9
j_call: TRBJ2-5
cdr3_nt: TGTGCCAGCAGCGTAGCTGCAGGGAGGGCCCCCTTTCAAGAGACCCAGTACTTC
cdr3_aa: CASSVAAGRAPFQETQYF

d_call: TRBD1
clone_size: few
v_call: TRBV19
j_call: TRBJ2-7
cdr3_nt: TGTGCCAGTAGTCCCGGGACAGGGGATGAGCAGTACTTC
cdr3_aa: CASSPGTGDEQYF

d_call: -
clone_size: -
v_call: TRBV5-1
j_call: TRBJ2-7
cdr3_nt: TGCGCCAGCAGCTTGGAGGGGGCCTACGAGCAGTACTTC
cdr3_aa: CASSLEGAYEQYF

d_call: -
clone_size: -
v_call: TRBV2
j_call: TRBJ2-7
cdr3_nt: TGTGCCAGCAGTGCAACATCATACGAGCAGTACTTC
cdr3_aa: CASSATSYEQYF

d_call: -
clone_size: -
v_call: TRBV7-2
j_call: TRBJ2-3
cdr3_nt: TGTGCCAGCAGCTTTTTCGGGAGCACAGATACGCAGTATTTT
cdr3_aa: CASSFFGSTDTQYF